A selection of T cell receptor beta chains follows, all from one sample in a study of T cells in localized non-small cell lung cancer. Assay used: immunoSEQ multiplex PCR; TCRdb lists only in-frame clones, some missing. The table includes some 970 clones, 26% detected once. The sample here was lung tumor tissue, taken before any cancer treatment. All receptors derive from a male donor at least 60 years old with stage I squamous cell lung carcinoma. The CDR3 runs from the conserved cysteine through the conserved F or W. A D gene is named only where the DNA matches it firmly. A clone size is listed for some rows: how often the clone was seen (once, few, many), or a class if it is expanded.

clone_size: medium-sized; d_call: -; j_call: TRBJ2-7; v_call: TRBV6-8; cdr3_aa: CASSYGETYEQYF; cdr3_nt: TGTGCCAGCAGTTACGGGGAGACCTACGAGCAGTACTTC
clone_size: -; d_call: -; j_call: TRBJ1-5; v_call: TRBV18; cdr3_aa: CASSPQGGGQPQHF; cdr3_nt: TGTGCCAGCTCACCACAGGGTGGGGGTCAGCCCCAGCATTTT
clone_size: -; d_call: -; j_call: TRBJ2-2; v_call: TRBV6-8; cdr3_aa: CASSYSFTGELFF; cdr3_nt: TGTGCCAGCAGTTACAGCTTCACCGGGGAGCTGTTTTTT
clone_size: medium-sized; d_call: TRBD2; j_call: TRBJ2-1; v_call: TRBV6-8; cdr3_aa: CASSLGLAGYNEQFF; cdr3_nt: TGTGCCAGCAGTCTGGGACTAGCGGGGTACAATGAGCAGTTCTTC
clone_size: -; d_call: -; j_call: TRBJ2-2; v_call: TRBV1; cdr3_aa: CASARPGTGELFF; cdr3_nt: TGCGCCAGCGCCAGGCCTGGTACCGGGGAGCTGTTTTTT
clone_size: -; d_call: TRBD1; j_call: TRBJ1-4; v_call: TRBV4-1; cdr3_aa: CASSQGDRAEKLFF; cdr3_nt: TGCGCCAGCAGCCAAGGGGACAGGGCTGAAAAACTGTTTTTT
clone_size: -; d_call: TRBD1; j_call: TRBJ1-1; v_call: TRBV19; cdr3_aa: CASSLGTGYREAFF; cdr3_nt: TGTGCCAGTAGCCTCGGGACAGGATATCGGGAGGCTTTCTTT
clone_size: -; d_call: -; j_call: TRBJ2-1; v_call: TRBV5-1; cdr3_aa: CASSLEFPEYNEQFF; cdr3_nt: TGCGCCAGCAGCTTGGAATTCCCAGAGTACAATGAGCAGTTCTTC
clone_size: -; d_call: -; j_call: TRBJ1-2; v_call: TRBV29-1; cdr3_aa: CSSSPLGGYGYTF; cdr3_nt: TGCAGCTCCTCACCCTTGGGGGGCTATGGCTACACCTTC
clone_size: -; d_call: TRBD2; j_call: TRBJ2-3; v_call: TRBV28; cdr3_aa: CASSLWVTSGRSTDTQYF; cdr3_nt: TGTGCCAGCAGTTTATGGGTAACTAGCGGGAGGAGTACAGATACGCAGTATTTT
clone_size: -; d_call: TRBD2; j_call: TRBJ2-1; v_call: TRBV9; cdr3_aa: CASSGLAGLTYNEQFF; cdr3_nt: TGTGCCAGCAGCGGACTAGCGGGCCTTACCTACAATGAGCAGTTCTTC
clone_size: -; d_call: -; j_call: TRBJ1-1; v_call: TRBV10-1; cdr3_aa: CASSFSSEAFF; cdr3_nt: TGCGCCAGCAGCTTTAGCTCTGAAGCTTTCTTT
clone_size: few; d_call: TRBD1; j_call: TRBJ2-7; v_call: TRBV27; cdr3_aa: CASSLQGANYEQYF; cdr3_nt: TGTGCCAGCAGTTTACAGGGGGCGAACTACGAGCAGTACTTC
clone_size: -; d_call: TRBD1; j_call: TRBJ1-3; v_call: TRBV14; cdr3_aa: CASSRDRGNTIYF; cdr3_nt: TGTGCCAGCAGCCGGGACAGGGGCAACACCATATATTTT
clone_size: -; d_call: -; j_call: TRBJ2-3; v_call: TRBV19; cdr3_aa: CASSIGTTDTQYF; cdr3_nt: TGTGCCAGTAGTATTGGGACAACAGATACGCAGTATTTT
clone_size: -; d_call: TRBD2; j_call: TRBJ2-3; v_call: TRBV18; cdr3_aa: CASSSQLAPITDTQYF; cdr3_nt: TGTGCCAGCTCATCCCAACTAGCGCCGATCACAGATACGCAGTATTTT
clone_size: -; d_call: TRBD1; j_call: TRBJ2-3; v_call: TRBV18; cdr3_aa: CASSPGQGGPDTQYF; cdr3_nt: TGTGCCAGCTCACCGGGACAGGGGGGCCCAGATACGCAGTATTTT
clone_size: -; d_call: -; j_call: TRBJ1-1; v_call: TRBV9; cdr3_aa: CASSVDRNTEAFF; cdr3_nt: TGTGCCAGCAGCGTCGACAGGAACACTGAAGCTTTCTTT
clone_size: -; d_call: -; j_call: TRBJ1-1; v_call: TRBV11-3; cdr3_aa: CASSLIPGNTEAFF; cdr3_nt: TGTGCCAGCAGCTTAATTCCGGGGAACACTGAAGCTTTCTTT
clone_size: -; d_call: TRBD2; j_call: TRBJ2-1; v_call: TRBV25-1; cdr3_aa: CASSEFGLAGRNEQFF; cdr3_nt: TGTGCCAGCAGTGAATTTGGTCTAGCGGGACGGAATGAGCAGTTCTTC
clone_size: -; d_call: -; j_call: TRBJ1-2; v_call: TRBV6-8; cdr3_aa: CASRRAPRGGYTF; cdr3_nt: TGTGCCAGCAGAAGGGCCCCCCGGGGCGGCTACACCTTC
clone_size: -; d_call: -; j_call: TRBJ1-5; v_call: TRBV19; cdr3_aa: CASSIDNSYSNQPQHF; cdr3_nt: TGTGCCAGTAGTATAGATAACAGCTATAGCAATCAGCCCCAGCATTTT
clone_size: few; d_call: -; j_call: TRBJ1-1; v_call: TRBV6-8; cdr3_aa: CASTETENTEAFF; cdr3_nt: TGTGCCAGCACCGAGACAGAGAACACTGAAGCTTTCTTT
clone_size: -; d_call: TRBD1; j_call: TRBJ1-4; v_call: TRBV11-3; cdr3_aa: CASSSGQINNEKLFF; cdr3_nt: TGTGCCAGCAGCTCGGGACAGATCAATAATGAAAAACTGTTTTTT
clone_size: -; d_call: -; j_call: TRBJ2-3; v_call: TRBV6-8; cdr3_aa: CASSPLDRPTDTQYF; cdr3_nt: TGTGCCAGCAGTCCTTTGGACAGACCCACAGATACGCAGTATTTT
clone_size: -; d_call: -; j_call: TRBJ1-4; v_call: TRBV30; cdr3_aa: CAWSGGAAEKLFF; cdr3_nt: TGTGCCTGGAGTGGCGGGGCGGCGGAAAAACTGTTTTTT
clone_size: -; d_call: -; j_call: TRBJ1-1; v_call: TRBV10-2; cdr3_aa: CASSDRATEAFF; cdr3_nt: TGCGCCAGCAGTGACAGGGCCACTGAAGCTTTCTTT
clone_size: large; d_call: -; j_call: TRBJ2-1; v_call: TRBV6-8; cdr3_aa: CASSYMSDEQFF; cdr3_nt: TGTGCCAGCAGTTACATGAGTGATGAGCAGTTCTTC
clone_size: -; d_call: TRBD1; j_call: TRBJ2-1; v_call: TRBV9; cdr3_aa: CASSVGPRQGGNEQFF; cdr3_nt: TGTGCCAGCAGCGTCGGCCCTCGACAGGGTGGAAATGAGCAGTTCTTC
clone_size: -; d_call: -; j_call: TRBJ2-3; v_call: TRBV11-3; cdr3_aa: CASSPETRNTDTQYF; cdr3_nt: TGTGCCAGCAGCCCCGAGACGCGGAACACAGATACGCAGTATTTT
clone_size: -; d_call: -; j_call: TRBJ1-2; v_call: TRBV14; cdr3_aa: CASSQLGPANYGYTF; cdr3_nt: TGTGCCAGCAGCCAGCTCGGGCCAGCTAACTATGGCTACACCTTC
clone_size: large; d_call: -; j_call: TRBJ2-7; v_call: TRBV14; cdr3_aa: CASSPSRREQYF; cdr3_nt: TGTGCCAGCAGCCCATCCCGCCGGGAGCAGTACTTC
clone_size: -; d_call: -; j_call: TRBJ1-2; v_call: TRBV11-3; cdr3_aa: CASSPRVGSAYGYTF; cdr3_nt: TGTGCCAGCAGCCCTAGAGTAGGATCGGCTTATGGCTACACCTTC
clone_size: -; d_call: -; j_call: TRBJ1-4; v_call: TRBV11-3; cdr3_aa: CASSLGSTNEKLFF; cdr3_nt: TGTGCCAGCAGCTTGGGCTCAACTAATGAAAAACTGTTTTTT
clone_size: -; d_call: -; j_call: TRBJ1-1; v_call: TRBV6-8; cdr3_aa: CASSDRVNTEAFF; cdr3_nt: TGTGCCAGCAGTGACCGGGTGAACACTGAAGCTTTCTTT
clone_size: few; d_call: -; j_call: TRBJ2-1; v_call: TRBV7-5; cdr3_aa: CASSPHQSLMVGYNEQFF; cdr3_nt: TGTGCCAGCAGCCCACACCAAAGCTTAATGGTTGGCTACAATGAGCAGTTCTTC
clone_size: large; d_call: -; j_call: TRBJ2-7; v_call: TRBV9; cdr3_aa: CASSVGLADSSYEQYF; cdr3_nt: TGTGCCAGCAGCGTAGGGCTAGCGGACAGCTCCTACGAGCAGTACTTC
clone_size: -; d_call: -; j_call: TRBJ1-2; v_call: TRBV30; cdr3_aa: CAWHHETLSGHGYTF; cdr3_nt: TGTGCCTGGCACCATGAGACCCTGTCGGGTCATGGCTACACCTTC
clone_size: -; d_call: -; j_call: TRBJ2-2; v_call: TRBV6-8; cdr3_aa: CASSLLGPLRELFF; cdr3_nt: TGTGCCAGCAGTTTACTCGGACCCCTCAGGGAGCTGTTTTTT
clone_size: medium-sized; d_call: TRBD2; j_call: TRBJ2-3; v_call: TRBV11-3; cdr3_aa: CASSQGSASGSLRTDTQYF; cdr3_nt: TGTGCCAGCAGCCAAGGTTCGGCTAGCGGGAGCCTGAGAACAGATACGCAGTATTTT
clone_size: -; d_call: -; j_call: TRBJ2-1; v_call: TRBV1; cdr3_aa: CASSQDLFGGNWQFF; cdr3_nt: TGCGCCAGCAGCCAAGATCTCTTCGGGGGAAATTGGCAGTTCTTC
clone_size: few; d_call: -; j_call: TRBJ2-7; v_call: TRBV28; cdr3_aa: CASISKGNEQYF; cdr3_nt: TGTGCCAGCATAAGCAAAGGTAACGAGCAGTACTTC
clone_size: few; d_call: -; j_call: TRBJ2-6; v_call: TRBV15; cdr3_aa: CATSRDLIGSGANVLTF; cdr3_nt: TGTGCCACCAGCAGAGATTTGATCGGCTCTGGGGCCAACGTCCTGACTTTC
clone_size: large; d_call: -; j_call: TRBJ2-7; v_call: TRBV15; cdr3_aa: CATSRDNPWADEQYF; cdr3_nt: TGTGCCACCAGCAGAGATAACCCTTGGGCCGACGAGCAGTACTTC
clone_size: few; d_call: -; j_call: TRBJ2-4; v_call: TRBV28; cdr3_aa: CASSRRSGAKNIQYF; cdr3_nt: TGTGCCAGCAGCCGCCGATCCGGGGCCAAAAACATTCAGTACTTC